One sample yielded the 22 T cell receptor beta chains listed below, sequenced in a study of cytomegalovirus exposure and HLA in healthy donors. It was with 60 Vbeta and 13 Jbeta primers that the PCR ran. Profiling relied on immunoSEQ multiplex PCR, and the TCRdb table lists in-frame clones only, not all of them. Altogether 140,000 to 150,000 clones are present, 75% to 90% being singletons, with the ten largest covering 2.5% to 3.5%. Input material: PBMCs. The receptors come from a woman aged 30 to 39 in good health and CMV-seronegative.

V is TRBV7-9 and J is TRBJ1-2, with no clear D. CDR1 is SEHNR, CDR2 FQNEAQ, per germline (reference sequence). V lost 0 bases to trimming and J lost 4 bases, with 9 bases between them. The CDR3 length is 14 residues. CDR3 in DNA: TGTGCCAGCAGCTTAGCTCCGAACGGCTATGGCTACACCTTC. Translation: CASSLAPNGYGYTF.

The J gene is TRBJ2-7, the V gene TRBV6-1; maybe TRBD1 (5 bases). In germline, CDR1 is MNHNS, CDR2 SASEGT. Trimming stripped 0 bases from V and 3 bases from J, with 9 bases between. The CDR3 extends over 14 amino acids. The chain's CDR3 is CASSEAETVYEQYF. The DNA for the CDR3 is TGTGCCAGCAGTGAAGCGGAGACAGTCTACGAGCAGTACTTC.

The sample holds one count of this clone. The chain carries TRBV7-2 and TRBJ1-2; 7 bases are shared with TRBD1. V shed 5 bases and J 3 bases; nucleotides not matched to a gene: 3. The CDR3 is made up of 13 amino acids. In germline, CDR1 is SGHTA, CDR2 FQGNSA. Here the CDR3 reads CASSPDRDYGYTF. In DNA, the CDR3 is TGTGCCAGCAGCCCTGACAGGGACTATGGCTACACCTTC.

The chain has TRBV18 and TRBJ1-5; no reliable D call. The CDR3 runs to 13 residues. With 3 bases removed from V and 7 bases from J, the gap between germline ends came to 10 bases. CDR1 and CDR2 from the germline V gene are KGHSH and LQKENI. CDR3 sequence: CASSPGGAQPQHF. DNA for the CDR3: TGTGCCAGCTCACCCGGAGGAGCCCAGCCCCAGCATTTT.

The chain couples TRBV29-1 to TRBJ2-7, with TRBD2 matching over 12 bases. Germline assignment: CDR1 SQVTM and CDR2 ANQGSEA. Unmatched junction bases numbered 15, after V lost 6 bases and J lost 6 bases. This CDR3 is built from 16 residues. In DNA, the CDR3 is TGCAGCGTCTTCCTAGCGGGAGGGCCAAGCAATACCGAGCAGTACTTC. Translation: CSVFLAGGPSNTEQYF.

This clone was found once. This sequence joins TRBV7-3 and TRBJ2-6, with D unclear. Germline CDR1 is SGHTA and CDR2 is FQGTGA. The CDR3 loop spans 15 amino acids. V was trimmed by 7 bases and J by 0 bases, leaving 10 bases between them. CDR3 coding DNA: TGTGCCAGCACGGAGCCGTACTCTGGGGCCAACGTCCTGACTTTC. Translation: CASTEPYSGANVLTF.

The V gene is TRBV7-9, the J gene TRBJ2-4, with TRBD1 matching 8 bases. This CDR3 is built from 16 residues. In germline, CDR1 is SEHNR, CDR2 FQNEAQ (reference sequence). The trim removed 6 bases at V and 1 base at J, leaving 8 bases unmatched. The CDR3 DNA reads as TGTGCCAGCAGTTCCCCGTGGACAGGGGCCAAAAACATTCAGTACTTC. Residues: CASSSPWTGAKNIQYF.

This clone turned up a few times. V usage is TRBV30 and J usage is TRBJ1-4; D is possibly TRBD1 (5 bases). Germline CDR1 and CDR2: GTSNPN and SVGIG (reference sequence). The CDR3 length is 15 residues. Trimming stripped 6 bases from V and 3 bases from J, with 17 bases between. The CDR3 region has the DNA TGTGCCTGTATCCAAAAGACAGTCCCTAATGAAAAACTGTTTTTT. It encodes CACIQKTVPNEKLFF.

The table lists this clone with a few counts. V and J are TRBV19 and TRBJ1-6; tentatively, D is TRBD1 (6 bases). Trimming took off 9 bases at V and 5 bases at J, with 14 bases between the two ends. CDR3 size: 14 residues. Germline-derived CDR1 and CDR2 are LNHDA and SQIVND (reference sequence). CDR3 loop: CASAQGTDNSPLHF. DNA for the CDR3: TGTGCCAGCGCACAGGGTACCGATAATTCACCCCTCCACTTT.

This chain connects TRBV6-6 to TRBJ1-5; tentative D call: TRBD1 (6 bases). With 2 bases removed from V and 5 bases from J, the gap between germline ends came to 13 bases. Per germline, CDR1 MNHNY and CDR2 SVGAGI (reference sequence). There are 15 residues in the CDR3. The CDR3 nucleotides read TGTGCCAGCAGTTACCTAGACAGGCCCCATCAGCCCCAGCATTTT. Its protein product is CASSYLDRPHQPQHF.

The chain is built from TRBV7-2 and TRBJ2-7, with D possibly being TRBD1 (6 bases). This CDR3 is 15 amino acids long. The ends were cut back, 5 bases at V and 6 bases at J, with 20 bases in the middle. Per germline, CDR1 SGHTA and CDR2 FQGNSA. CDR3 amino acids: CASSPRRGRPSEQYF. The CDR3 nucleotides read TGTGCCAGCAGCCCTAGAAGGGGGAGACCCAGCGAGCAGTACTTC.

The V call is TRBV7-2, the J call TRBJ1-2, with D possibly matching TRBD1 (5 bases). The V end lost 5 bases, the J end lost 0 bases, and 13 bases lay between the germline ends. The germline gives CDR1 SGHTA, CDR2 FQGNSA. CDR3 size: 15 residues. CDR3 sequence: CASSAQVLANYGYTF. The CDR3 region has the DNA TGTGCCAGCAGCGCACAGGTTTTAGCTAACTATGGCTACACCTTC.

The chain combines TRBV10-3 with TRBJ2-7; D possibly corresponds to TRBD2 (5 bases). Germline lookup yields CDR1 ENHRY and CDR2 SYGVKD. The CDR3 consists of 16 residues. Trimming left V 3 bases short and J 7 bases short, with 22 bases between. CDR3 amino acids: CAISDPKEDARREQYF. The CDR3 DNA follows: TGTGCCATCAGTGACCCGAAAGAGGATGCGAGGAGGGAGCAGTACTTC.

This clone was seen a few times. The V and J genes are TRBV9 and TRBJ1-4, with TRBD1 matching 7 bases. This CDR3 spans 14 amino acids. Germline V gene sequence: CDR1 SGDLS, CDR2 YYNGEE. J lost 8 bases, V lost 2 bases, and 6 bases had no gene match. Here the CDR3 DNA reads TGTGCCAGCAGCGTGGCAGGGGGATGGGAAAAACTGTTTTTT. This translates into CASSVAGGWEKLFF. The variable domain in full, completed from reference TRBV9 and TRBJ1-4, reads DSGVTQTPKHLITATGQRVTLRCSPRSGDLSVYWYQQSLDQGLQFLIQYYNGEERAKGNILERFSAQQFPDLHSELNLSSLELGDSALYFCASSVAGGWEKLFFGSGTQLSVL.

V is TRBV27 and J is TRBJ2-5, with 11 bases aligning to TRBD1. Germline CDR1 reads MNHEY; CDR2 reads SMNVEV (reference sequence). V gave up 0 bases and J gave up 4 bases; unmatched junction bases: 4. CDR3 length equals 16 residues. The CDR3 here is CASSLSRTGGPETQYF. CDR3 DNA sequence: TGTGCCAGCAGTTTATCCCGGACAGGGGGCCCAGAGACCCAGTACTTC.

The chain joins TRBV19 to TRBJ1-2, with 7 bases lining up with TRBD1. The CDR3 is made up of 14 amino acids. J gave up 3 bases and V 4 bases, and 5 bases lay outside the gene matches. Germline lookup yields CDR1 LNHDA and CDR2 SQIVND (reference sequence). CDR3 bases: TGTGCCAGTAGTAGAGGGGGACAGTACTATGGCTACACCTTC. This translates into CASSRGGQYYGYTF.

The V call is TRBV4-1, the J call TRBJ2-1; 11 nucleotides line up with TRBD2. This CDR3 is built from 16 residues. Germline assignment: CDR1 MGHRA and CDR2 YSYEKL. Losses at the gene ends were 4 bases for V and 4 bases for J; bases not matched to a gene: 6. This CDR3 is CASSRITSGRYNEQFF. Here the CDR3 DNA reads TGCGCCAGCAGCCGGATTACTAGCGGGAGATACAATGAGCAGTTCTTC.

The chain couples TRBV27 to TRBJ2-7; 8 positions agree with TRBD1. CDR1 is MNHEY, CDR2 SMNVEV, per germline (reference sequence). The CDR3 is 14 amino acids. The V and J ends lost 4 bases and 0 bases, in that order; junction bases with no gene match: 2. The CDR3 sequence is CASSWTGSSYEQYF. In DNA, the CDR3 is TGTGCCAGCAGTTGGACAGGGAGCTCCTACGAGCAGTACTTC.

The DNA of the CDR3 is TGTGCCAGCAGTTCTATCGTCCCCACTGGGACATCGTCCTACAATGAGCAGTTCTTC. Translation gives CASSSIVPTGTSSYNEQFF. This sequence joins TRBV27 and TRBJ2-1; the D gene is possibly TRBD1 (6 bases). Germline V lookup: CDR1 MNHEY, CDR2 SMNVEV (reference sequence). Trimming pared 4 bases from V and 1 base from J, leaving 23 bases between. This CDR3 spans 19 amino acids.

This clone appeared a few times. The chain employs TRBV10-3 and TRBJ1-1; 8 nucleotides align to TRBD1. The CDR3 has 14 amino acids. Germline-derived CDR1 and CDR2 are ENHRY and SYGVKD. J gave up 5 bases and V 4 bases, and 6 bases lay outside the gene matches. The CDR3 is CAISGRQGRTEAFF. The CDR3 DNA reads as TGTGCCATCAGTGGCCGACAGGGGAGGACTGAAGCTTTCTTT.

This chain links TRBV7-2 with TRBJ2-1; 8 positions agree with TRBD2. Losses at the gene ends were 2 bases for V and 8 bases for J; bases not matched to a gene: 8. Per the germline V gene, CDR1 is SGHTA and CDR2 is FQGNSA. This CDR3 has 15 residues. CDR3 protein: CASSLPGRAGDEQFF. The CDR3 DNA reads TGTGCCAGCAGCTTACCCGGGAGGGCCGGCGATGAGCAGTTCTTC.

Notes on this clone: A read error may produce the germline difference seen at one junction end. The CDR3 coding sequence is TGTTCCAGCAGCTCTCCAGGGGTCATTAACACCGGGGAGCTGTTTTTT. The encoded protein is CSSSSPGVINTGELFF. This chain uses TRBV7-9 with TRBJ2-2; D is perhaps TRBD1 (6 bases). Per germline, CDR1 SEHNR and CDR2 FQNEAQ (reference sequence). The CDR3 consists of 16 residues.